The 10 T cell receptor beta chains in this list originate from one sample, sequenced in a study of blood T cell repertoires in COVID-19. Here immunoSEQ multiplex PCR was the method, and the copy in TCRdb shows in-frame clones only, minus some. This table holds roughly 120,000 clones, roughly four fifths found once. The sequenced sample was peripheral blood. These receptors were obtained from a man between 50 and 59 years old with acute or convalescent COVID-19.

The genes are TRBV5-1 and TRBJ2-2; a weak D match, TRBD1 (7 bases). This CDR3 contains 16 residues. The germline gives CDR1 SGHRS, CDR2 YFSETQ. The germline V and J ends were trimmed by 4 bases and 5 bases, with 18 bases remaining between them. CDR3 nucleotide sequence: TGCGCCAGCAGCCACCCAGCAGGGGGGAGAACCGGGGAGCTGTTTTTT. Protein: CASSHPAGGRTGELFF. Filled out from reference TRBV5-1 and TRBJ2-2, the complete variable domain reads KAGVTQTPRYLIKTRGQQVTLSCSPISGHRSVSWYQQTPGQGLQFLFEYFSETQRNKGNFPGRFSGRQFSNSRSEMNVSTLELGDSALYLCASSHPAGGRTGELFFGEGSRLTVL.

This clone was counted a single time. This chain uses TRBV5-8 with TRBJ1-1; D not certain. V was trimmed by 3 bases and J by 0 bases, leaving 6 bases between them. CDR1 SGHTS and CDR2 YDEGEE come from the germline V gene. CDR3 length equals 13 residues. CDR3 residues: CASSSGMNTEAFF. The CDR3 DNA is TGTGCCAGCAGCTCGGGGATGAACACTGAAGCTTTCTTT.

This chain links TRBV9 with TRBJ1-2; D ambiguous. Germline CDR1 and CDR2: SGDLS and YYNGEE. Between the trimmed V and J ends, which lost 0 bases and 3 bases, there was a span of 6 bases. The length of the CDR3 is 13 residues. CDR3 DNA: TGTGCCAGCAGCGTAGGAGTGGACTATGGCTACACCTTC. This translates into CASSVGVDYGYTF.

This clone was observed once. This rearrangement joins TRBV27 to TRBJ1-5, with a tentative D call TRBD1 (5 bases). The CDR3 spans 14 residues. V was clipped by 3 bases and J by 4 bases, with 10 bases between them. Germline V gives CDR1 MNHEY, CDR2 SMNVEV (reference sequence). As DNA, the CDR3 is TGTGCCAGCAGTTTCCTGGGGGGAAATCAGCCCCAGCATTTT. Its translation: CASSFLGGNQPQHF.

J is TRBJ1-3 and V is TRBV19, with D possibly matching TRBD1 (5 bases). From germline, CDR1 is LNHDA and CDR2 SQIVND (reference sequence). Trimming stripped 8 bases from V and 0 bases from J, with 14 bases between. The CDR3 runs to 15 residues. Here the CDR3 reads CASGQQVFSGNTIYF. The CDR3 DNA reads TGTGCCAGTGGTCAACAGGTGTTCTCTGGAAACACCATATATTTT.

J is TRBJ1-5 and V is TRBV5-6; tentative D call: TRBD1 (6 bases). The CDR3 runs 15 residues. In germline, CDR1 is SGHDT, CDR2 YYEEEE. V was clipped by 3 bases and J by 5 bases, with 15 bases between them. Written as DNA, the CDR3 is TGTGCCAGCAGCTCCGGGACACAGTTAGATCAGCCCCAGCATTTT. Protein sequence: CASSSGTQLDQPQHF. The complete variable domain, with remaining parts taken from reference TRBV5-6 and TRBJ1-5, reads DAGVTQSPTHLIKTRGQQVTLRCSPKSGHDTVSWYQQALGQGPQFIFQYYEEEERQRGNFPDRFSGHQFPNYSSELNVNALLLGDSALYLCASSSGTQLDQPQHFGDGTRLSIL.

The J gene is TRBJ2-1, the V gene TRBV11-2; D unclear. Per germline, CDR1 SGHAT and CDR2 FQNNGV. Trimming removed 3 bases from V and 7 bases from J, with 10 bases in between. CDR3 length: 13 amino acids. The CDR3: CASSFGGLNEQFF. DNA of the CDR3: TGTGCCAGCAGCTTTGGCGGCTTGAATGAGCAGTTCTTC.

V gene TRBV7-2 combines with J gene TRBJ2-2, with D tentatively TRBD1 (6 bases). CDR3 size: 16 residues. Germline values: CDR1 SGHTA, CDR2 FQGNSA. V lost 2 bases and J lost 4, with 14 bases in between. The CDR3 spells CASSLFRRGGTGELFF. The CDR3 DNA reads TGTGCCAGCAGCTTATTTCGTAGAGGGGGCACCGGGGAGCTGTTTTTT.

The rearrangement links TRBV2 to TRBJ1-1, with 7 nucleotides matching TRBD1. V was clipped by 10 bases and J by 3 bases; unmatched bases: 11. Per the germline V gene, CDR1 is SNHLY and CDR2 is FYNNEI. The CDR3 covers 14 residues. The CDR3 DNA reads TGTGCCACCTTGACAGGGAGAGTAGACACTGAAGCTTTCTTT. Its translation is CATLTGRVDTEAFF. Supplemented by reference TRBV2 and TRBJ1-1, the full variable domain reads EPEVTQTPSHQVTQMGQEVILRCVPISNHLYFYWYRQILGQKVEFLVSFYNNEISEKSEIFDDQFSVERPDGSNFTLKIRSTKLEDSAMYFCATLTGRVDTEAFFGQGTRLTVV.

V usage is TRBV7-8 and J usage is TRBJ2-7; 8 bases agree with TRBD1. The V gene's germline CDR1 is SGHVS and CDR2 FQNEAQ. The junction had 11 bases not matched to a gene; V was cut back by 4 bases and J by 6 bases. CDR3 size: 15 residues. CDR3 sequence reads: CASSSERTGRREQYF. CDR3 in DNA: TGTGCCAGCAGCTCCGAGAGGACAGGGAGACGCGAGCAGTACTTC.